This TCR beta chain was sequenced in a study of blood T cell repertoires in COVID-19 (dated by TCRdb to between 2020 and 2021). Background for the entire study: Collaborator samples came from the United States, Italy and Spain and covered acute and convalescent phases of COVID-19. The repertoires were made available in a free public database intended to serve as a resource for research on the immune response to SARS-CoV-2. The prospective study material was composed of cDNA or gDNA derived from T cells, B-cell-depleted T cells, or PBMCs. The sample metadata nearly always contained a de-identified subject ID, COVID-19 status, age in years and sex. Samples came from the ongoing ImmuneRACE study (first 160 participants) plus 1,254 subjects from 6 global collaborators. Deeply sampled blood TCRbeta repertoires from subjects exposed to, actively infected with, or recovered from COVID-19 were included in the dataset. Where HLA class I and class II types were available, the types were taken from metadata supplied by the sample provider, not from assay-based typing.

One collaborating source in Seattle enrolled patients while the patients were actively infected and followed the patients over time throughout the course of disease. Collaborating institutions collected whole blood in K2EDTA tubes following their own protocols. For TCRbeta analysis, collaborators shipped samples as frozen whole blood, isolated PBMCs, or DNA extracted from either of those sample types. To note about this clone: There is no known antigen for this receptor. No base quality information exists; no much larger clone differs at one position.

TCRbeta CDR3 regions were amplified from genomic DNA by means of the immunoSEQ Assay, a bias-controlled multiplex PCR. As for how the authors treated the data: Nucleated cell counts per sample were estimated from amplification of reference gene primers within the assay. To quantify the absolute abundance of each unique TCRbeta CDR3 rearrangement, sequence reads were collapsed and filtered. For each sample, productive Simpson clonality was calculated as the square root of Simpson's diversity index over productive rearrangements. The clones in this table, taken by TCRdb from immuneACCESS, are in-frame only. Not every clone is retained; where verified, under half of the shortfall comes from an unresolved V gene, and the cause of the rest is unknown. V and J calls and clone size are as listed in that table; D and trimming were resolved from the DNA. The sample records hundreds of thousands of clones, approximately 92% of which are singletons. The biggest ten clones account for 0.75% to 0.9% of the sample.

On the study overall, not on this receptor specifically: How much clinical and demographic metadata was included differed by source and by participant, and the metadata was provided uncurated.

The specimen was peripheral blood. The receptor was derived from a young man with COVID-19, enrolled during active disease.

CDR3 reads: CASTRLGSHEQFF. DNA sequence: TGTGCCAGCACCCGACTAGGGTCCCATGAGCAGTTCTTC. The rearranged chain carries TRBV3-1 (or the pseudogene TRBV3-2) and TRBJ2-1; TRBD2 is perhaps the D gene, given 6 matching bases. As encoded in the germline V gene (reference sequence), CDR1 is LGHDT while CDR2 is YNNKEL. The CDR3 measures 13 amino acids from cysteine to phenylalanine. Only the CDR3 DNA is retained, 39 bases long and in frame from the first base. Cut back by 7 bases and 8 bases, the V and J ends lie 15 bases apart.